This T cell receptor beta chain came from a study of siplizumab effects on memory and regulatory T cells. Assay: immunoSEQ multiplex PCR; the TCRdb copy retains only in-frame clones and omits some. The data contain about 6,500 clones, roughly 63% of them singletons. V lost 6 bases to trimming and J lost 9 bases, with 18 bases between them. CDR3 length equals 14 residues. Germline CDR1 MNHEY, CDR2 SVGAGI. The chain uses TRBV6-5 and TRBJ1-5; maybe TRBD1 (5 bases). The sequencing sample was made of effector memory CD8+ T cells sorted from blood. The subset was: unstimulated CD8+ effector memory T cells. The TCR comes from a human donor in good health. CDR3 bases: TGTGCCAGCAGGCTTGGACCGGACACCTGGCCCCAGCATTTT. Its translation: CASRLGPDTWPQHF.